This T cell receptor (beta chain) was sequenced during a study of blood T cells in healthy people across ages. Through a sample-barcoded 5' primer and a J-beta primer mix, a second PCR was run for roughly 7 to 12 cycles. One entry per CDR3 protein, called by TCRdb with MiXCR from the 5' RACE reads. The table has some 670,000 distinct CDR3 sequences, around 52% seen once. The V gene's germline CDR1 is KGHDR and CDR2 SFDVKD. The CDR3 runs to 12 residues. The V segment lost 12 bases and the J segment 5 bases; nucleotides outside the gene matches: 8. The sample, 7.5 to 10 milliliters of peripheral blood, was drawn from each donor.

V usage is TRBV24-1 and J usage is TRBJ2-7; 8 bases agree with TRBD2. This TCR was recovered from a woman older than 75 in good health. What was sequenced was blood. The CDR3 is CACRGSGDEQYF. CDR3 nucleotides: TGTGCCTGTCGAGGTAGCGGGGACGAGCAGTACTTC.